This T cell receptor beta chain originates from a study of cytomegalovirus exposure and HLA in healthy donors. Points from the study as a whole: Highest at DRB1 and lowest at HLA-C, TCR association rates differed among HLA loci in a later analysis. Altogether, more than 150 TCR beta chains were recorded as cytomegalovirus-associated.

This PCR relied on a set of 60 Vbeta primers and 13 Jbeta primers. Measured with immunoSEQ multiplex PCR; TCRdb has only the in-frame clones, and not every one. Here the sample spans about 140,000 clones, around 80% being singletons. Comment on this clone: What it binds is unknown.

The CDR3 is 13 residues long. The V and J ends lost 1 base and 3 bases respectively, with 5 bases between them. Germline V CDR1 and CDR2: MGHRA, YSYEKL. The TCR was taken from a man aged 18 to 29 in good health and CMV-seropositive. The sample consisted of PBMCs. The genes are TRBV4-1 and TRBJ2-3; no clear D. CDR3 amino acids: CASSQVRTDTQYF. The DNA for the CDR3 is TGCGCCAGCAGCCAAGTTCGTACAGATACGCAGTATTTT.